The text below deals with one T cell receptor beta chain. Generated by immunoSEQ multiplex PCR, the TCRdb table keeps only in-frame clones and is missing some. This table has about 430,000 clones, nearly 90% appearing once. This entry belongs to a study of blood T cell repertoires in COVID-19. The CDR3 sequence is 16 residues long. Germline CDR1 reads MDHEN; CDR2 reads SYDVKM. V was trimmed by 3 bases and J by 5 bases, leaving 19 bases between them. The sequenced sample consisted of PBMCs or T cells enriched from blood (not recorded which). The V call is TRBV28, the J call TRBJ1-2; D might be TRBD1 (6 bases). The origin of this receptor is a woman younger than 35 who had been exposed to COVID-19. The CDR3 coding sequence is TGTGCCAGCAGTTTTTCGCAGGGGCGCCTAGGGTATGGCTACACCTTC. Its protein is CASSFSQGRLGYGYTF.